These 6 T cell receptor beta chains were sequenced from one sample in a study of T cells after yellow fever vaccination. Using its own MiXCR run on the 5' RACE reads, TCRdb lists one record per CDR3 protein. The top ten clones hold 17% of a sample with around 530,000 distinct CDR3 sequences, about a sixth of them seen once. This specimen consisted of PBMCs, obtained less than 6 days after the first yellow fever vaccination. The origin of the receptors is a young man who received the YFV17D yellow fever vaccine.

The genes are TRBV6-1 and TRBJ1-1, with D unresolved. Germline CDR1 is MNHNS and CDR2 is SASEGT. The V end lost 5 bases, the J end lost 3 bases, and 13 bases lay between the germline ends. This CDR3 has 14 amino acids. Written as DNA, the CDR3 is TGTGCCAGCAGTCCGGCGGGGTCAGACACTGAAGCTTTCTTT. Amino acids: CASSPAGSDTEAFF.

This clonotype has just a few counts. The V call is TRBV7-3, the J call TRBJ1-1, with D unresolved. CDR1 is SGHTA, CDR2 FQGTGA, per germline. V was trimmed by 1 base and J by 3 bases, leaving 9 bases between them. CDR3 length equals 14 residues. CDR3 in amino acids: CASSLNAGDTEAFF. CDR3 DNA: TGTGCCAGCAGCTTAAACGCCGGGGACACTGAAGCTTTCTTT.

This clonotype occurred a few times. The chain is built from TRBV19 and TRBJ1-5; the D is unclear. CDR1 is LNHDA and CDR2 is SQIVND in the germline V gene (reference sequence). This CDR3 comprises 15 residues. Trimming took 9 bases from V and 10 from J, leaving 25 bases between them. The CDR3 DNA follows: TGTGCCAGCCTGCCCTGGACCGGACTCGATGGACCCCAGCATTTT. Protein sequence: CASLPWTGLDGPQHF.

The chain links TRBV11-1 to TRBJ2-3; D might be TRBD1 (6 bases). Between the trimmed V and J ends, which lost 5 bases and 0 bases, there was a span of 15 bases. This CDR3 is 16 amino acids long. Germline V CDR1 and CDR2: SGHAT, FQDESV (reference sequence). In DNA, the CDR3 is TGTGCCAGCAGCACTCGGACAGAATCTAGCACAGATACGCAGTATTTT. This sequence encodes CASSTRTESSTDTQYF.

The chain recombines TRBV7-6 with TRBJ1-1, with unresolved D. The CDR3 consists of 15 residues. Trimming pared 5 bases from V and 4 bases from J, leaving 17 bases between. Germline V gene sequence: CDR1 SGHVS, CDR2 FNYEAQ. CDR3 coding DNA: TGTGCCAGCAGCCTTTTATTGGGCAGCGGCACTGAAGCTTTCTTT. Its protein product is CASSLLLGSGTEAFF.

This clonotype was picked up a small number of times. The chain recombines TRBV12-3 or TRBV12-4 with TRBJ2-5; 9 bases are shared with TRBD2. This CDR3 is 13 amino acids long. Unmatched junction bases numbered 6, after V lost 11 bases and J lost 2 bases. The CDR3 reads CASRAGGQETQYF. CDR3 DNA sequence: TGTGCCTCCCGGGCGGGGGGGCAAGAGACCCAGTACTTC.